The 10 T cell receptor beta chains below were found in one sample sequenced in a study of cytomegalovirus exposure and HLA in healthy donors. Vbeta (60) and Jbeta (13) primers were used in the PCR. TCRdb keeps only in-frame clones here, not all; method: immunoSEQ multiplex PCR. The data show over 150,000 clones, 65% to 85% seen once. Sequenced input: PBMCs. These receptors all stem from a woman aged 25 to 39 in good health and CMV-seronegative.

Only a few counts were recorded for this clone. This chain links TRBV5-1 with TRBJ1-3; 8 nucleotides line up with TRBD1. Looked up from germline, CDR1 is SGHRS and CDR2 is YFSETQ. The J segment lost 0 bases and the V segment lost 4 bases, leaving 24 bases of the junction unmatched. CDR3 length equals 22 residues. In DNA form, the CDR3 reads TGCGCCAGCAGCCCTCACCAGCTGATGACACCGGGACAGGCTAGCTCTGGAAACACCATATATTTT. This gives the protein CASSPHQLMTPGQASSGNTIYF.

The chain has TRBV12-2 and TRBJ2-7; the listed D gene, TRBD2, was not tested against the DNA. TRBV12-2 is a pseudogene segment. This CDR3 has 18 amino acids. The CDR3: CASRTTTVAGGWPYEQYF. The CDR3 nucleotides read TGTGCAAGTCGCACGACGACCGTAGCGGGCGGCTGGCCCTACGAGCAGTACTTC.

This clone was counted a few times. The chain employs TRBV6-1 and TRBJ1-1, with 8 bases aligning to TRBD1. Germline V gene data show CDR1 as MNHNS and CDR2 as SASEGT. With 7 bases clipped from V and 7 bases from J, the junction kept 14 bases outside the gene matches. This CDR3 has 15 residues. DNA for the CDR3: TGTGCCAGCATACCAATAAGACAGGGGAGGGTTGAAGCTTTCTTT. Its protein is CASIPIRQGRVEAFF.

This rearrangement joins TRBV6-1 to TRBJ2-1; TRBD1 aligns across 8 bases. Germline CDR1 and CDR2: MNHNS and SASEGT. This CDR3 has 13 amino acids. The junction had 10 bases not matched to a gene; V was cut back by 8 bases and J by 10 bases. DNA for the CDR3: TGTGCCAGCTCACTCCGACAGGGGATCGAGCAGTTCTTC. Its translation is CASSLRQGIEQFF.

The chain uses TRBV27 and TRBJ1-2; the D is unclear. V was cut by 0 bases and J by 4 bases, with 15 bases left in between. Per germline, CDR1 MNHEY and CDR2 SMNVEV (reference sequence). The CDR3 has 16 amino acids. For the CDR3, the DNA is TGTGCCAGCAGTTTATCGACCCCCCGGGGTAGCTATGGCTACACCTTC. This encodes CASSLSTPRGSYGYTF.

The J gene is TRBJ2-1, the V gene TRBV7-9, with 9 bases that match TRBD1. The length of the CDR3 is 14 residues. Germline CDR1 is SEHNR and CDR2 is FQNEAQ (reference sequence). Trimming cost V 5 bases and J 7 bases; bases outside gene matches: 6. In DNA, the CDR3 is TGTGCCAGCAGCCTAGTTGGGACAGGGAATGAGCAGTTCTTC. Translated: CASSLVGTGNEQFF.

In this sample, this clone turned up a few times. This chain joins TRBV18 and TRBJ1-4, with D perhaps TRBD1 (6 bases). The CDR3 has 15 amino acids. V lost 5 bases and J 7 bases, leaving 17 bases between the germline ends. Germline assignment: CDR1 KGHSH and CDR2 LQKENI. In nucleotides, the CDR3 is TGTGCCAGCTCATCCCTTTTAGGGGGTTCTGAAAAACTGTTTTTT. Translation gives CASSSLLGGSEKLFF.

The chain recombines TRBV7-9 with TRBJ2-1, with unresolved D. V was trimmed by 3 bases and J by 7 bases, leaving 13 bases between them. The germline V gene encodes CDR1 SEHNR and CDR2 FQNEAQ (reference sequence). The CDR3 loop spans 14 amino acids. The CDR3 loop reads CASSFPGLGNEQFF. DNA of the CDR3: TGTGCCAGCAGCTTCCCAGGTTTGGGTAATGAGCAGTTCTTC.

The CDR3 here is CAWGRRAAFF. The DNA for the CDR3 is TGTGCCTGGGGGCGGAGGGCAGCTTTCTTT. V usage is TRBV30 and J usage is TRBJ1-1, with unresolved D. The CDR3 length is 10 residues. The germline gives CDR1 GTSNPN, CDR2 SVGIG (reference sequence). Trimming removed 5 bases from V and 10 bases from J, with 11 bases in between.

The rearrangement uses TRBV11-2 and TRBJ2-5; no definite D call. The CDR3 contains 13 residues. Germline loops: CDR1 SGHAT, CDR2 FQNNGV. V lost 4 bases and J 7 bases, leaving 13 bases between the germline ends. The CDR3 DNA sequence: TGTGCCAGCAGCTCTCGAGCCCTAGGGACCCAGTACTTC. It specifies CASSSRALGTQYF.